This TCR beta chain was observed in a study of cytomegalovirus exposure and HLA in healthy donors. Broader study findings: Cytomegalovirus status was reportedly diagnosed by the classifier with high sensitivity and specificity. That first-cohort TCR clusters tended to co-occur in the 120 or so validation repertoires was found in a later analysis. The study labeled fewer than 200 TCR beta chains cytomegalovirus-associated.

This clone showed up just once. The antigen remains unidentified. Repertoires were generated with immunoSEQ multiplex PCR, while TCRdb's copy carries only in-frame clones and drops some. The sample lists 100,000 or so clones, about 88% occurring once. CDR1 and CDR2 (germline): SNHLY, FYNNEI. With 7 bases clipped from V and 1 base from J, the junction kept 2 bases outside the gene matches. This CDR3 spans 13 amino acids. The source is a woman aged 18-29 years in good health and CMV-seropositive. The specimen sequenced was PBMCs. The rearrangement uses TRBV2 and TRBJ1-1; 8 bases agree with TRBD1. CDR3 loop: CASTGTGNTEAFF. The CDR3 nucleotides read TGTGCCAGCACCGGGACAGGGAACACTGAAGCTTTCTTT.